The following is a TCR beta chain sequence with its context. Recruitment covered roughly 24 US areas and drew participants whose ages spanned 18 to 89 years. Clinical histories supplied by participants themselves formed the basis of cohort assignment. The sample originates from a study of blood T cell repertoires in COVID-19. Study as a whole: COVID-19 samples collected from the United States, Italy and Spain covered acute and convalescent phases.

TCRdb's copy holds only in-frame clones and misses some; the assay was immunoSEQ multiplex PCR. The table includes more than 400,000 clones, roughly 87% detected once. CDR3 length: 14 residues. Germline V CDR1 and CDR2: MRHNA, SNTAGT. Unmatched junction bases numbered 3, after V lost 4 bases and J lost 2 bases. The source is a woman between 18 and 29 years old who had recovered from COVID-19. This sequence joins TRBV6-4 and TRBJ2-3; 7 bases are shared with TRBD2. Sequenced material: PBMCs or T cells enriched from blood (not recorded which). The CDR3 DNA follows: TGTGCCAGCAGTGCTAGCGGAAACACAGATACGCAGTATTTT. Amino acid sequence: CASSASGNTDTQYF.